This T cell receptor (beta chain) was found in a study of response to subunit inactivated influenza vaccine. TCRdb called the RT-PCR reads again in MiXCR, with one record for every CDR3 protein. The sample contains 400,000 to 650,000 distinct CDR3 sequences, roughly 7.9% of which appear only once. CDR1 is SGHTA, CDR2 FQGNSA, per germline. CDR3 length equals 13 residues. Losses at the gene ends were 10 bases for V and 8 bases for J; bases not matched to a gene: 6. The source is a man between 50 and 69 years old who received an inactivated influenza vaccine. The V gene is TRBV7-2, the J gene TRBJ2-3, with TRBD2 matching 13 bases. Sample: PBMCs from blood, taken 23 to 25 months after vaccination. CDR3 loop: CATGTSGTVTQYF. CDR3 nucleotide sequence: TGTGCCACCGGGACTAGCGGGACTGTTACGCAGTATTTT.